A selection of T cell receptor beta chains follows, all from one sample in a study of blood T cell repertoires in COVID-19. The protocol was immunoSEQ multiplex PCR, while the TCRdb copy is restricted to in-frame clones and leaves out a portion. The data contain around 160,000 clones, 80% of them singletons. Source material: PBMCs or T cells enriched from blood (not recorded which). The receptors were sampled from a woman aged 55 to 70 who had recovered from COVID-19. Both conserved end residues are part of each CDR3. A D gene is named only where the DNA matches it firmly. Where a row states a size, it is once, few, many or the class of an expanded clone; other rows omit it.

J gene | D gene | V gene | clone size | CDR3 DNA | CDR3 protein
TRBJ2-2 | TRBD1 | TRBV6-4 | - | TGTGCCAGCAGTGGGACAGGGAACACCGGGGAGCTGTTTTTT | CASSGTGNTGELFF
TRBJ2-5 | - | TRBV11-2 | - | TGTGCCAGCAGCCCGAGCACGGTCCAAGAGACCCAGTACTTC | CASSPSTVQETQYF
TRBJ1-5 | - | TRBV3-1/TRBV3-2 | - | TGTGCCAGCAGCCAAGATACAGGGTTTGGGCAGCCCCAGCATTTT | CASSQDTGFGQPQHF
TRBJ1-2 | - | TRBV3-1/TRBV3-2 | - | TGTGCCAGCAGCCTCCCGTCGGTTGGCTACACCTTC | CASSLPSVGYTF
TRBJ1-2 | - | TRBV18 | few | TGTGCCAGCTCACTACAGGGTGGGAATGGCTACACCTTC | CASSLQGGNGYTF
TRBJ2-3 | - | TRBV30 | - | TGTGCCTGGGATACAGGGCTAGATACGCAGTATTTT | CAWDTGLDTQYF
TRBJ2-3 | - | TRBV2 | - | TGTGCCAGCACTTATCCCGGCACAGATACGCAGTATTTT | CASTYPGTDTQYF
TRBJ2-1 | TRBD2 | TRBV7-2 | - | TGTGCCAGCAGTTCAAGCGGGGGGCCATACAATGAGCAGTTCTTC | CASSSSGGPYNEQFF
TRBJ2-3 | - | TRBV10-1 | - | TGCGCCAGCAGTGAGACGTCGAGGCCGGATACGCAGTATTTT | CASSETSRPDTQYF
TRBJ2-4 | - | TRBV6-1 | - | TGTGCCAGCAGTGAAGTTTTACAGGCCCTAGCCAAAAACATTCAGTACTTC | CASSEVLQALAKNIQYF
TRBJ2-6 | - | TRBV7-2 | - | TGTGCCAGCGGCATTGGTGGGGCCAACGTCCTGACTTTC | CASGIGGANVLTF
TRBJ1-4 | - | TRBV19 | - | TGTGCCAGTAGCATCCGGGACTTTCGGGAAAAACTGTTTTTT | CASSIRDFREKLFF
TRBJ1-6 | TRBD1 | TRBV2 | few | TGTGCCAGCAGTCCCGAAGGACAGGGGGATTCACCCCTCCACTTT | CASSPEGQGDSPLHF
TRBJ2-5 | TRBD1 | TRBV3-1/TRBV3-2 | once | TGTGCCAGCAGCCAACGGTATGGGACAGCGGAGACCCAGTACTTC | CASSQRYGTAETQYF
TRBJ2-3 | TRBD1 | TRBV19 | - | TGTGCCATAAGTCCGACAGGGGACACGGGGGATACGCAGTATTTT | CAISPTGDTGDTQYF
TRBJ1-1 | - | TRBV2 | - | TGTGCCAGCATGAAAGAAAACCAGGGGAACACTGAAGCTTTCTTT | CASMKENQGNTEAFF
TRBJ1-2 | - | TRBV5-6 | - | TGTGCCAGCAGCTCCCCCGGGACACCTTTTAGTCTTGATTATGGCTACACCTTC | CASSSPGTPFSLDYGYTF
TRBJ1-5 | - | TRBV5-6 | - | TGTGCCAGCAGCTTAGGACTGAACAATCAGCCCCAGCATTTT | CASSLGLNNQPQHF
TRBJ1-2 | TRBD1 | TRBV14 | - | TGTGCCAGCAGCCCTCGACAGGGGTGGAACTATGGCTACACCTTC | CASSPRQGWNYGYTF
TRBJ1-1 | TRBD1 | TRBV30 | many | TGTGCCTGGAGAATACAGGGGGACAGATTTGAAGCTTTCTTT | CAWRIQGDRFEAFF
TRBJ1-2 | TRBD1 | TRBV2 | - | TGTGCCAGCAGTGGGGGACAGACAATCTATGGCTACACCTTC | CASSGGQTIYGYTF
TRBJ2-7 | - | TRBV19 | - | TGTGCCAGTAGTATTACCTGGGGGCCCTCCTACGAGCAGTACTTC | CASSITWGPSYEQYF
TRBJ1-4 | - | TRBV5-1 | few | TGCGCCAGCAGCCGCGGGTGGGGTGAAAAACTGTTTTTT | CASSRGWGEKLFF
TRBJ1-6 | TRBD1 | TRBV2 | - | TGTGCCAGCATAAGTGACAGGGAACAATCACCCCTCCACTTT | CASISDREQSPLHF
TRBJ2-3 | - | TRBV11-2 | - | TGTGCCAGCAGCTTGGGGCGCAAGACAGATACGCAGTATTTT | CASSLGRKTDTQYF
TRBJ1-1 | TRBD1 | TRBV5-6 | - | TGTGCCAGCAGCGGGACAGGGTTGCGAACTGAAGCTTTCTTT | CASSGTGLRTEAFF
TRBJ2-3 | TRBD1 | TRBV6-5 | - | TGTGCCAGCAGAAAGGGGGCAGATGGCACAGATACGCAGTATTTT | CASRKGADGTDTQYF
TRBJ1-1 | - | TRBV3-1/TRBV3-2 | - | TGTGCCAGCAGCCAGCCCTTTGTCACAGGGAACACTGAAGCTTTCTTT | CASSQPFVTGNTEAFF
TRBJ1-5 | TRBD1 | TRBV11-3 | - | TGTGCCAGCAGCTTAGCCCGGAGGACAGGGTGGCCCAGCAATCAGCCCCAGCATTTT | CASSLARRTGWPSNQPQHF
TRBJ2-7 | - | TRBV10-3 | - | TGTGCCCAACGGGGGGCAGGGGCCGACGAGCAGTACTTC | CAQRGAGADEQYF
TRBJ2-3 | TRBD2 | TRBV19 | - | TGTGCCAGTGGAGCGGGGGAGACAGATACGCAGTATTTT | CASGAGETDTQYF
TRBJ1-2 | - | TRBV5-6 | few | TGTGCCAGCAGCTTGATTATTGGGGGGAACTATGGCTACACCTTC | CASSLIIGGNYGYTF
TRBJ1-1 | TRBD1 | TRBV10-2 | - | TGCGCCAGCAGGGACAGGGGGAACACTGAAGCTTTCTTT | CASRDRGNTEAFF
TRBJ2-7 | TRBD2 | TRBV5-1 | - | TGCGCCAGCAGCTTGGGCGCGGGGGGATCCTACGAGCAGTACTTC | CASSLGAGGSYEQYF
TRBJ2-2 | - | TRBV1 | - | TGCACCAGCAGCCGGTGTAGGGCGGGGTACACCGGGGAGCTGTTTTTT | CTSSRCRAGYTGELFF